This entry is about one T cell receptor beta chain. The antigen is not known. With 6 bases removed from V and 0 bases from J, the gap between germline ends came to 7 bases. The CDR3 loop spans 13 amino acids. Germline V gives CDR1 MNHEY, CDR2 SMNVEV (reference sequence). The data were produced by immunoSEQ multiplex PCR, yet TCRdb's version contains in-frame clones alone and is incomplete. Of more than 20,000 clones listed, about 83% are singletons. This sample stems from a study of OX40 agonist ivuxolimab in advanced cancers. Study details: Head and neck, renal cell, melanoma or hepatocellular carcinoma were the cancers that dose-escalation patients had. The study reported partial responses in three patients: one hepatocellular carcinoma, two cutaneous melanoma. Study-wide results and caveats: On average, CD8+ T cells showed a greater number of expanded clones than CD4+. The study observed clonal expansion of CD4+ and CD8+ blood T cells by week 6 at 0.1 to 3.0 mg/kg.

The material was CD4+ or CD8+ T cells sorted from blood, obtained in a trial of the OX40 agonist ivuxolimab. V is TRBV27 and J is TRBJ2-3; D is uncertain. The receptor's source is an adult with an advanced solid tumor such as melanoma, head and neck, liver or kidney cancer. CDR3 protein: CASSHGSTDTQYF. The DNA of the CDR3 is TGTGCCAGCAGCCACGGTAGCACAGATACGCAGTATTTT.